This TCR beta chain was identified in a study of CD8 T cells in ankylosing spondylitis. Making the TCR beta libraries involved quantitative 5'-RACE with molecular barcodes. TCRdb re-called the 5' RACE reads with MiXCR, one entry per CDR3 protein. The table lists about 160,000 distinct CDR3 sequences, 9.5% to 10% of them singletons. This clonotype was counted ten times or more. Its antigen remains unknown. The J segment lost 5 bases and the V segment lost 4 bases, leaving 9 bases of the junction unmatched. CDR3 size: 16 residues. Germline CDR1 reads LGHNA; CDR2 reads YNFKEQ. Study-level findings and limits: What appeared characteristic of ankylosing spondylitis blood was a TCR beta motif of fewer than ten highly homologous variants. Clones linked to the disease showed a CD8+ phenotype. They occurred at relatively low frequencies in peripheral blood. Enrichment of disease-linked clones was reportedly significant in matched ankylosing spondylitis synovial fluid.

The chain has TRBV4-2 and TRBJ1-2; 11 nucleotides align to TRBD1. Sequencing used blood, either unsorted or a sorted T cell fraction (not recorded which). The receptor was isolated from a female donor with ankylosing spondylitis or in good health (not recorded which). In nucleotides, the CDR3 is TGTGCCAGCAGCCCCCACACCGGGACAGGGGGGTATGGCTACACCTTC. This translates into CASSPHTGTGGYGYTF.